A selection of T cell receptor beta chains follows, all from one sample in a study of regulatory T cells in long-lasting Graves disease. TCRdb re-called the multiplex PCR reads through MiXCR, storing one row per CDR3 protein. Among hundreds of thousands of distinct CDR3 sequences listed, over 15% were seen once. Sequenced here: peripheral blood mononuclear cells (PBMCs), sampled at new diagnosis, from a patient treated with antithyroid drugs. These receptors came from a female donor with Graves disease. CDR3s include the opening cysteine and the closing phenylalanine or tryptophan. The order of the fields is V gene, J gene, D gene, clone size, CDR3 DNA, CDR3 protein. The D gene is left open where the match is weak. Size is omitted from some rows. Given values are once, few, many or a class for expanded clones.

v_call: TRBV2; j_call: TRBJ1-1; d_call: TRBD1; clone_size: many; cdr3_nt: TGTGCCAGCAGTGGGGACAGCGTAGAAGCTTTCTTT; cdr3_aa: CASSGDSVEAFF
v_call: TRBV5-1; j_call: TRBJ2-2; d_call: -; clone_size: many; cdr3_nt: TGCGCCAGCAGCTTTAGGGTGAACGGGGAGCTGTTTTTT; cdr3_aa: CASSFRVNGELFF
v_call: TRBV12-3/TRBV12-4; j_call: TRBJ2-5; d_call: -; clone_size: -; cdr3_nt: TGTGCCAGCAGTTTAGCCGAGGGAAAGACCCAGTACTTC; cdr3_aa: CASSLAEGKTQYF
v_call: TRBV5-1; j_call: TRBJ2-7; d_call: TRBD1; clone_size: many; cdr3_nt: TGCGCCAGCTCGGTAGGGGGACAGAGTTCCTACGAGCAGTACTTC; cdr3_aa: CASSVGGQSSYEQYF
v_call: TRBV11-2; j_call: TRBJ2-3; d_call: TRBD2; clone_size: many; cdr3_nt: TGTGCCAGCAGCCGCGGACTAGCGGGCCGCACAGATACGCAGTATTTT; cdr3_aa: CASSRGLAGRTDTQYF
v_call: TRBV20-1; j_call: TRBJ1-5; d_call: -; clone_size: many; cdr3_nt: TGCAGTGCCGCTACCAAGAGCAATCAGCCCCAGCATTTT; cdr3_aa: CSAATKSNQPQHF
v_call: TRBV10-3; j_call: TRBJ2-2; d_call: TRBD1; clone_size: many; cdr3_nt: TGTGCCATCAGTGAGTCGACAGGGGGCACCGGGGAGCTGTTTTTT; cdr3_aa: CAISESTGGTGELFF
v_call: TRBV20-1; j_call: TRBJ2-7; d_call: -; clone_size: -; cdr3_nt: TGCAGTGCTAGAGATGCCCACGAGCAGTACTTC; cdr3_aa: CSARDAHEQYF
v_call: TRBV6-1; j_call: TRBJ2-7; d_call: TRBD2; clone_size: few; cdr3_nt: TGTGCCAGCAGTCCAGGGACAGGGAAGGGACTAGCGGGAGAGCGCGAGCAGTACTTC; cdr3_aa: CASSPGTGKGLAGEREQYF
v_call: TRBV9; j_call: TRBJ1-1; d_call: -; clone_size: few; cdr3_nt: TGTGCCAGCAGCGCCGGCCCGGACAGCACTGAAGCTTTCTTT; cdr3_aa: CASSAGPDSTEAFF
v_call: TRBV7-9; j_call: TRBJ2-7; d_call: -; clone_size: many; cdr3_nt: TGTGCCAGCAGCCCACTTTCCGGGGCCGGGTACGAGCAGTACTTC; cdr3_aa: CASSPLSGAGYEQYF
v_call: TRBV5-4; j_call: TRBJ2-1; d_call: TRBD2; clone_size: few; cdr3_nt: TGTGCCAGCAGTTCTAGCGGAAGGGCCAATGAGCAGTTCTTC; cdr3_aa: CASSSSGRANEQFF
v_call: TRBV15; j_call: TRBJ2-5; d_call: TRBD2; clone_size: many; cdr3_nt: TGTGCCACCAGCAGATCCGTAGGGGCTAGCGGGGTGGGAGAGACCCAGTACTTC; cdr3_aa: CATSRSVGASGVGETQYF
v_call: TRBV2; j_call: TRBJ2-3; d_call: -; clone_size: many; cdr3_nt: TGTGCCAGCAGCCTTGATACGCAGTATTTT; cdr3_aa: CASSLDTQYF
v_call: TRBV7-2; j_call: TRBJ2-7; d_call: TRBD2; clone_size: once; cdr3_nt: TGTGCCAGCAGCTTAGACGCGGCTAGCGGCTCCTACGAGCAGTACTTC; cdr3_aa: CASSLDAASGSYEQYF
v_call: TRBV6-1; j_call: TRBJ2-5; d_call: -; clone_size: many; cdr3_nt: TGTGCCAGCGAGACCCGGGGTTGGAGGGAGACCCAGTACTTC; cdr3_aa: CASETRGWRETQYF
v_call: TRBV7-7; j_call: TRBJ2-7; d_call: -; clone_size: -; cdr3_nt: TGTGCTAGCAGCCCCGGTCTAAGATCTGTCGAGCAGTACTTC; cdr3_aa: CASSPGLRSVEQYF
v_call: TRBV12-3/TRBV12-4; j_call: TRBJ2-1; d_call: -; clone_size: many; cdr3_nt: TGTGCCAGCAGTCCCTCGGATTACAATGAGCAGTTCTTC; cdr3_aa: CASSPSDYNEQFF
v_call: TRBV14; j_call: TRBJ1-4; d_call: -; clone_size: once; cdr3_nt: TGTGCCAGCAGCCAGGGAGGGAGGAAACTGTTTTTT; cdr3_aa: CASSQGGRKLFF
v_call: TRBV6-2/TRBV6-3; j_call: TRBJ2-1; d_call: TRBD1; clone_size: many; cdr3_nt: TGTGCCAGCTCACAGGGGGGCAATGAGCAGTTCTTC; cdr3_aa: CASSQGGNEQFF
v_call: TRBV7-2; j_call: TRBJ1-1; d_call: -; clone_size: many; cdr3_nt: TGTGCCAGCAGCTTAGTAGGCTGGAATGAAGCTTTCTTT; cdr3_aa: CASSLVGWNEAFF
v_call: TRBV2; j_call: TRBJ1-5; d_call: -; clone_size: many; cdr3_nt: TGTGCCAGCAGCCCGGATCCCAGGGATCAGCCCCAGCATTTT; cdr3_aa: CASSPDPRDQPQHF
v_call: TRBV28; j_call: TRBJ1-6; d_call: -; clone_size: many; cdr3_nt: TGTGCCAGCAGTTTGCCCAGAATTAGGTCACCCCTCCACTTT; cdr3_aa: CASSLPRIRSPLHF
v_call: TRBV6-2/TRBV6-3; j_call: TRBJ2-5; d_call: -; clone_size: -; cdr3_nt: TGTGCCAGCAGTGAAGAGGATGGTAGTCGGGAGACCCAGTACTTC; cdr3_aa: CASSEEDGSRETQYF
v_call: TRBV28; j_call: TRBJ1-1; d_call: -; clone_size: many; cdr3_nt: TGTGCCAGCTCCCCGATAAGACGGCTTGAAGCTTTCTTT; cdr3_aa: CASSPIRRLEAFF
v_call: TRBV28; j_call: TRBJ1-1; d_call: -; clone_size: many; cdr3_nt: TGTGCCAGCAGTGACGGGACAGAAGCTTTCTTT; cdr3_aa: CASSDGTEAFF
v_call: TRBV7-9; j_call: TRBJ2-3; d_call: TRBD2; clone_size: many; cdr3_nt: TGTGCCAGCAGCTTATCGGCGGGAGTTCTAGATACGCAGTATTTT; cdr3_aa: CASSLSAGVLDTQYF
v_call: TRBV19; j_call: TRBJ2-7; d_call: -; clone_size: -; cdr3_nt: TGTGCCAGTAGTATATCCGGGACGGCCAGGTACGAGCAGTACTTC; cdr3_aa: CASSISGTARYEQYF
v_call: TRBV27; j_call: TRBJ2-2; d_call: TRBD1; clone_size: -; cdr3_nt: TGTGCCAGCAAATTAAATCCGGGACAGGGGGGATTCGGGGAGCTGTTTTTT; cdr3_aa: CASKLNPGQGGFGELFF
v_call: TRBV9; j_call: TRBJ2-2; d_call: -; clone_size: -; cdr3_nt: TGTGCCAGCAGCGTAGAACCCTCGAACACCGGGGAGCTGTTTTTT; cdr3_aa: CASSVEPSNTGELFF
v_call: TRBV6-1; j_call: TRBJ1-1; d_call: -; clone_size: many; cdr3_nt: TGTGCCAGCAGTGAAGCGTCTTACAGTTCGAACACTGAAGCTTTCTTT; cdr3_aa: CASSEASYSSNTEAFF
v_call: TRBV28; j_call: TRBJ1-2; d_call: -; clone_size: -; cdr3_nt: TGTGCCAGCAGTTTACGGGTTCCTTATGGCTACACCTTC; cdr3_aa: CASSLRVPYGYTF
v_call: TRBV7-2; j_call: TRBJ1-5; d_call: -; clone_size: many; cdr3_nt: TGTGCCAGCAGCCCCACGCCCCCGCCAAATCAGCCCCAGCATTTT; cdr3_aa: CASSPTPPPNQPQHF
v_call: TRBV11-2; j_call: TRBJ2-1; d_call: -; clone_size: few; cdr3_nt: TGTGCCAGCAGCCCAAGGACCATCTCCTACAATGAGCAGTTCTTC; cdr3_aa: CASSPRTISYNEQFF
v_call: TRBV19; j_call: TRBJ1-1; d_call: TRBD1; clone_size: many; cdr3_nt: TGTGCCAGTAGTATTACAGGGGGTAATTTGAACACTGAAGCTTTCTTT; cdr3_aa: CASSITGGNLNTEAFF
v_call: TRBV2; j_call: TRBJ1-5; d_call: -; clone_size: many; cdr3_nt: TGTGCCAGCAGTGACGGCAGAATCAATCAGCCCCAGCATTTT; cdr3_aa: CASSDGRINQPQHF